Shown below are 19 T cell receptor beta chains from a single sample sequenced in a study of blood T cell repertoires in COVID-19. Sequencing was performed with immunoSEQ multiplex PCR; in TCRdb, only in-frame clones are kept and a portion is missing. The repertoire holds under 200,000 clones, with about 86% as singletons. Material for sequencing was peripheral blood. The receptors were gathered from a woman aged 70 to 79 with COVID-19, enrolled during active disease.

V is TRBV3-1 (or the pseudogene TRBV3-2) and J is TRBJ2-1; D not certain. Germline V lookup: CDR1 LGHDT, CDR2 YNNKEL (reference sequence). Trimming stripped 1 base from V and 0 bases from J, with 7 bases between. CDR3 size: 15 residues. The CDR3 DNA reads TGTGCCAGCAGCCAAGGGTTACTCTCCTACAATGAGCAGTTCTTC. It specifies CASSQGLLSYNEQFF.

The chain employs TRBV7-2 and TRBJ1-4; D call uncertain. V was trimmed by 1 base and J by 0 bases, leaving 9 bases between them. Germline CDR1 reads SGHTA; CDR2 reads FQGNSA. This CDR3 is built from 16 residues. The CDR3 loop is CASSLVVGATNEKLFF. CDR3 bases: TGTGCCAGCAGCTTAGTCGTCGGTGCAACTAATGAAAAACTGTTTTTT.

CDR3 loop: CASSLGTGSNTQYF. The CDR3 DNA reads TGTGCCAGCAGCTTGGGAACAGGCAGCAATACGCAGTATTTT. This chain joins TRBV5-6 and TRBJ2-3; D possibly corresponds to TRBD1 (5 bases). The CDR3 spans 14 residues. Germline lookup yields CDR1 SGHDT and CDR2 YYEEEE. V dropped 0 bases and J dropped 7 bases, with 12 bases sitting between them. Full variable domain (outside the CDR3, taken from reference TRBV5-6 and TRBJ2-3): DAGVTQSPTHLIKTRGQQVTLRCSPKSGHDTVSWYQQALGQGPQFIFQYYEEEERQRGNFPDRFSGHQFPNYSSELNVNALLLGDSALYLCASSLGTGSNTQYFGPGTRLTVL.

The sample holds a few counts of this clone. The genes are TRBV9 and TRBJ2-3; D is uncertain. The CDR3 spans 12 residues. V gave up 4 bases and J gave up 4 bases, with 7 bases separating them. The germline gives CDR1 SGDLS, CDR2 YYNGEE. CDR3 sequence reads: CASSTGSDTQYF. The CDR3 region has the DNA TGTGCCAGCAGCACTGGTTCAGATACGCAGTATTTT.

The chain combines TRBV10-2 with TRBJ1-5; D not resolved. V was clipped by 3 bases and J by 6 bases, with 15 bases between them. The CDR3 runs 15 residues. In germline, CDR1 is WSHSY, CDR2 SAAADI. The CDR3 sequence is CASSDPRGGSQPQHF. The CDR3 DNA follows: TGCGCCAGCAGTGACCCACGAGGTGGATCTCAGCCCCAGCATTTT.

The rearrangement joins TRBV28 to TRBJ1-3; TRBD1 agrees at 7 bases. V trimming: 6 bases; J trimming: 4 bases; junction bases outside the gene matches: 9. This CDR3 comprises 15 residues. Germline values: CDR1 MDHEN, CDR2 SYDVKM. DNA of the CDR3: TGTGCCAGCAGCCCCTACAGGGGCAGAGGAAACACCATATATTTT. It is translated as CASSPYRGRGNTIYF.

The rearrangement joins TRBV5-1 to TRBJ2-1; TRBD2 agrees at 9 bases. The trim removed 1 base at V and 7 bases at J, leaving 6 bases unmatched. The CDR3 extends over 15 amino acids. In germline, CDR1 is SGHRS, CDR2 YFSETQ. The CDR3 reads CASSLLAGTLNEQFF. The CDR3 nucleotides are TGCGCCAGCAGCTTGCTAGCGGGGACCTTAAATGAGCAGTTCTTC.

This clone was observed a single time. The chain combines TRBV25-1 with TRBJ1-6; D gene ambiguous. Germline CDR1 is MGHDK and CDR2 is SYGVNS. The CDR3 spans 14 residues. V was trimmed by 6 bases and J by 6 bases, leaving 12 bases between them. DNA for the CDR3: TGTGCCAGCAGCGGAGGACGGTTTAATTCACCCCTCCACTTT. This gives the protein CASSGGRFNSPLHF.

A few counts support this clone. The V and J genes are TRBV19 and TRBJ2-3, with D uncertain. The CDR3 runs to 13 residues. Looked up from germline, CDR1 is LNHDA and CDR2 is SQIVND (reference sequence). V was cut by 3 bases and J by 1 base, with 5 bases left in between. CDR3 in DNA: TGTGCCAGTAGTATGTCGGGCACAGATACGCAGTATTTT. Protein: CASSMSGTDTQYF. The variable domain in full, with the rest retrieved from reference TRBV19 and TRBJ2-3, is DGGITQSPKYLFRKEGQNVTLSCEQNLNHDAMYWYRQDPGQGLRLIYYSQIVNDFQKGDIAEGYSVSREKKESFPLTVTSAQKNPTAFYLCASSMSGTDTQYFGPGTRLTVL.

This chain joins TRBV9 and TRBJ2-1, with 11 bases fitting TRBD2. Germline CDR1 and CDR2: SGDLS and YYNGEE. The CDR3 contains 18 residues. V lost 2 bases, J lost 0 bases, and 7 bases stayed unmatched. CDR3 nucleotides: TGTGCCAGCAGCGTCCGACTAGCGGGGATAAGCTCCTACAATGAGCAGTTCTTC. Protein product: CASSVRLAGISSYNEQFF. Filled out from reference TRBV9 and TRBJ2-1, the complete variable domain reads DSGVTQTPKHLITATGQRVTLRCSPRSGDLSVYWYQQSLDQGLQFLIQYYNGEERAKGNILERFSAQQFPDLHSELNLSSLELGDSALYFCASSVRLAGISSYNEQFFGPGTRLTVL.

This chain uses TRBV6-1 with TRBJ1-4; 8 bases are shared with TRBD1. The ends lost 6 bases at V and 7 bases at J; junction bases unmatched: 7. This CDR3 contains 14 residues. The germline V gene has CDR1 MNHNS and CDR2 SASEGT. Written as DNA, the CDR3 is TGTGCCAGCAGCCTCCGGGACAGGTCTGAAAAACTGTTTTTT. Encoded protein: CASSLRDRSEKLFF.

Note on this clone: The junction shows a germline mismatch at one end, possibly a read error. The chain is built from TRBV11-2 and TRBJ2-2; D unclear. Germline V gene sequence: CDR1 SGHAT, CDR2 FQNNGV. CDR3 length equals 14 residues. The CDR3 is CTSSPGTNTGELFF. The DNA of the CDR3 is TGTACCAGCAGCCCAGGAACGAACACCGGGGAGCTGTTTTTT.

The rearrangement links TRBV19 to TRBJ1-2, with 9 bases matching TRBD1. This CDR3 contains 15 residues. Trimming took 6 bases from V and 4 from J; bases not matched to a gene: 9. Germline assignment: CDR1 LNHDA and CDR2 SQIVND (reference sequence). CDR3 residues: CASRNRDRDIYGYTF. For the CDR3, the DNA is TGTGCCAGTAGGAACCGGGACAGGGATATCTATGGCTACACCTTC.

This chain links TRBV2 with TRBJ1-2; 7 bases line up with TRBD1. Germline V CDR1 and CDR2: SNHLY, FYNNEI. V gave up 0 bases and J gave up 6 bases; unmatched junction bases: 7. CDR3 length equals 15 residues. The CDR3 protein is CASSEAQTGRNGYTF. The CDR3 bases are TGTGCCAGCAGTGAAGCGCAGACAGGGAGAAATGGCTACACCTTC.

The chain is built from TRBV19 and TRBJ1-1, with 7 positions matching TRBD1. Germline V gene data show CDR1 as LNHDA and CDR2 as SQIVND (reference sequence). Trimming cost V 1 base and J 2 bases; bases outside gene matches: 10. This CDR3 is built from 17 residues. The CDR3 coding sequence is TGTGCCAGTAGTATAGTTGGAGGGGGCATCGGTAACACTGAAGCTTTCTTT. It specifies CASSIVGGGIGNTEAFF.

DNA of the CDR3: TGTGCCAGTAGTATATTTAGCGGGGCAAAGGGAATTCAGTACTTC. Its translation: CASSIFSGAKGIQYF. The chain uses TRBV19 and TRBJ2-4; TRBD2 aligns across 8 bases. The trim removed 2 bases at V and 10 bases at J, leaving 10 bases unmatched. The CDR3 contains 15 residues. The V gene's germline CDR1 is LNHDA and CDR2 SQIVND (reference sequence).

The chain couples TRBV5-5 to TRBJ1-5, with 7 bases that match TRBD1. Germline V gene lookup returns CDR1 SGHKS and CDR2 YYEKEE (reference sequence). CDR3 length equals 15 residues. V was pared by 3 bases and J by 4 bases, with 7 bases of the junction left unmatched. CDR3 nucleotides: TGTGCCAGCAGCTGGTCAGGGGGAACGAATCAGCCCCAGCATTTT. Translation: CASSWSGGTNQPQHF.

The gene calls are TRBV9 and TRBJ1-2, with D possibly matching TRBD1 (6 bases). Germline lookup yields CDR1 SGDLS and CDR2 YYNGEE. The CDR3 covers 13 residues. V was pared by 1 base and J by 8 bases, with 12 bases between. CDR3 in amino acids: CASSVLQGLGYTF. As DNA, the CDR3 is TGTGCCAGCAGCGTACTTCAGGGGTTAGGCTACACCTTC.

The chain links TRBV7-9 to TRBJ2-7, with 10 bases identical to TRBD1. Germline values: CDR1 SEHNR, CDR2 FQNEAQ (reference sequence). The CDR3 extends over 17 amino acids. V was clipped by 5 bases and J by 3 bases; unmatched bases: 13. The CDR3 region has the DNA TGTGCCAGCAGCAACCGCCTGGGACAGGGGCCGGACTACGAGCAGTACTTC. Translated: CASSNRLGQGPDYEQYF.